This is a list of T cell receptor beta chains from one sample in a study of immune cell composition in non-small cell lung cancer. Here immunoSEQ multiplex PCR was the method, and the copy in TCRdb shows in-frame clones only, minus some. The data show a few thousand clones, 66% seen once. Sequences were obtained from non-adjacent lung tissue. These receptors were collected from a human donor with non-small cell lung cancer. Both conserved end residues are part of each CDR3. A D gene is named only where the DNA matches it firmly. Expanded clones are given a class, and other clones once, few, many or no size at all.

clone size	J gene	D gene	V gene	CDR3 DNA	CDR3 protein
few	TRBJ2-3	TRBD1	TRBV4-3	TGCGCCAGCAGCCTTGGGACAGCCAGAGGCACAGATACGCAGTATTTT	CASSLGTARGTDTQYF
NA	TRBJ2-3	NA	TRBV2	TGTGCCACCTCGGGGGCGGGGGCCCGGGGTGGTACGCAGTATTTT	CATSGAGARGGTQYF
once	TRBJ2-7	TRBD1	TRBV6-4	TGTGCCAGCAGTTCTACGACAGGGGGGCACGAGCAGTACTTC	CASSSTTGGHEQYF
NA	TRBJ2-2	NA	TRBV9	TGTGCCAGCAGCGTGAACAGCCTTCCGGCCGGGGAGCTGTTTTTT	CASSVNSLPAGELFF
few	TRBJ1-4	NA	TRBV27	TGTGCCAGCAGTCTTACGGCGGCTGAAAAACTGTTTTTT	CASSLTAAEKLFF
few	TRBJ2-1	TRBD2	TRBV7-6	TGTGCCAGCAGCGCCCAGACCGGGACTAGCGGGGTTGGTGAGCAGTTCTTC	CASSAQTGTSGVGEQFF
NA	TRBJ2-7	NA	TRBV6-1	TGTGCCAGCAACCACAGGATTTCTTACGAGCAGTACTTC	CASNHRISYEQYF
NA	TRBJ2-7	NA	TRBV6-1	TGTGCCAGCTGGGAGAGGACTACGCTCTACGAGCAGTACTTC	CASWERTTLYEQYF
medium-sized	TRBJ1-4	TRBD1	TRBV7-9	TGTGCCAGCAGCTCGGGACAGGGAAGGAATGTTGAAAAACTGTTTTTT	CASSSGQGRNVEKLFF
few	TRBJ1-2	NA	TRBV7-9	TGTGCCAGCAGCCCCCCCCGCGATCTCTATGGCTACACCTTC	CASSPPRDLYGYTF
NA	TRBJ2-1	NA	TRBV19	TGTGCCAGTAGTATAGGGACGGGAAACCCCTACAATGAGCAGTTCTTC	CASSIGTGNPYNEQFF
few	TRBJ1-5	TRBD1	TRBV6-1	TGTGCCAGCAGTTCATCACAGGGGTGGAATCAGCCCCAGCATTTT	CASSSSQGWNQPQHF
NA	TRBJ1-6	TRBD1	TRBV7-8	TGTGCCAGCAGCTTTGGGACAGGGCATAATTCACCCCTCCACTTT	CASSFGTGHNSPLHF
once	TRBJ1-4	NA	TRBV30	TGTGCCTGGAGTCCGGACTTCGAAAAACTGTTTTTT	CAWSPDFEKLFF
NA	TRBJ2-7	NA	TRBV5-6	TGTGCCAGCAGCCTGCTGGACAGCTCCTCCTACGAGCAGTACTTC	CASSLLDSSSYEQYF
NA	TRBJ1-2	TRBD1	TRBV4-1	TGCGCCAGCAGCCACGAGGACAGGGATTGGTATGGCTACACCTTC	CASSHEDRDWYGYTF
NA	TRBJ2-7	NA	TRBV11-2	TGTGCCAGCAGCTTCAACTACGAGCAGTACTTC	CASSFNYEQYF
NA	TRBJ2-4	TRBD1	TRBV13	TGTGCCAGCAGCTCCTTTTCGGGGACAGGGGGCACCAAAAACATTCAGTACTTC	CASSSFSGTGGTKNIQYF
large	TRBJ2-7	TRBD2	TRBV7-2	TGTGCCAGCGAACGGGCTAGCGGCTACGAGCAGTACTTC	CASERASGYEQYF